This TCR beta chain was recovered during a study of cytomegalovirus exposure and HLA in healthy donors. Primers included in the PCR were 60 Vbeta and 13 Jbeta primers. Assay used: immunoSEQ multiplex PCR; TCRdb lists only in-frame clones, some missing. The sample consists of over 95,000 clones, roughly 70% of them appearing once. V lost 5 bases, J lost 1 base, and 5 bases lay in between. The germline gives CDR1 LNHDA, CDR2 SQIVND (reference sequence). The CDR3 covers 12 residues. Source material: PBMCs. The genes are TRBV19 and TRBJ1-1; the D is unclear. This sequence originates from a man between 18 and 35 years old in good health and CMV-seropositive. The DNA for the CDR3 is TGTGCCAGTAGTCGGGGGAACACTGAAGCTTTCTTT. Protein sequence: CASSRGNTEAFF.